This T cell receptor beta chain emerged from a study of T cells in localized non-small cell lung cancer. Study-level points and caveats: Among blood samples, higher T cell density accompanied longer overall survival. Uninvolved adjacent lung showed peak T cell clonality, exceeding tumor. Appearances in adjacent lung were noted for a median around 55 of the top 100 tumor clones.

To note about this clone: Its antigen is not identified.

The assay was immunoSEQ multiplex PCR, and TCRdb's table has in-frame clones only and misses some. Of tens of thousands of clones detected, 70% to 85% appear once; the ten largest clones hold 1% to 1.5%. This TCR was sampled from a female donor over 55 with stage I lung adenocarcinoma. The starting material was peripheral blood, obtained before any cancer treatment.

The CDR3 sequence is CASRRPNPTNEKLFF. CDR3 DNA: TGTGCCAGTAGGAGGCCTAATCCAACTAATGAAAAACTGTTTTTT. The V and J genes are TRBV19 and TRBJ1-4; D remains ambiguous. Germline CDR1 is LNHDA and CDR2 is SQIVND (reference sequence). The germline V and J ends were trimmed by 6 bases and 0 bases, with 11 bases remaining between them. The CDR3 is made up of 15 amino acids.